The sequence of this TCR beta chain was determined in a study of control samples from healthy donors and cancer patients. Assay: immunoSEQ multiplex PCR; the TCRdb copy retains only in-frame clones and omits some. In the table there are around 120,000 clones, approximately 88% of which are singletons. This CDR3 contains 15 residues. Germline assignment: CDR1 SGDLS and CDR2 YYNGEE. V gave up 6 bases and J gave up 2 bases, with 15 bases separating them. Sequencing was performed on blood. This TCR derives from a middle-aged man in good health. V is TRBV9 and J is TRBJ1-3; TRBD1 might be the D (5 bases). The CDR3 DNA reads TGTGCCAGCACCTACGAGGGGACCGCTGGAAACACCATATATTTT. It codes for CASTYEGTAGNTIYF.